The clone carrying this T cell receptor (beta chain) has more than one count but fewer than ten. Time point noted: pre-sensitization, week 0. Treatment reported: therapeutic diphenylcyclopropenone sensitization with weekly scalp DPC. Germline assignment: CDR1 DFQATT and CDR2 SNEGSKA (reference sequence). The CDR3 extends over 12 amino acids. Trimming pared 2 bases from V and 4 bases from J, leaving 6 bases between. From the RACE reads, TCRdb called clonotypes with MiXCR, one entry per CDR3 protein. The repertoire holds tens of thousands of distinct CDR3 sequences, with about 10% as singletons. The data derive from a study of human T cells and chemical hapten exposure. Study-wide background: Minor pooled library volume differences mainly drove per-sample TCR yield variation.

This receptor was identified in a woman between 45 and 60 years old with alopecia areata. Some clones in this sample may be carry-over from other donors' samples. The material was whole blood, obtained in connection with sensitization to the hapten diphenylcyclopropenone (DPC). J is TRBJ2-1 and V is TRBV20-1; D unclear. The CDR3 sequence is CSARLRYNEQFF. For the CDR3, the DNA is TGCAGTGCTAGATTGCGGTACAATGAGCAGTTCTTC.